The 12 T cell receptor beta chains in this list originate from one sample, sequenced in a study of T-cell memory formation after mild COVID-19. TCRdb reprocessed the 5' RACE reads via MiXCR and lists one record per CDR3 protein. This sample yields 250,000 to 300,000 distinct CDR3 sequences, of which roughly 17% are seen a single time; roughly 23% belongs to the top ten. Sequencing used PBMCs or a T cell subset sorted from them (not recorded which). Every receptor here comes from a man between 18 and 29 years old who had mild COVID-19 (a few samples of this study predate the infection). Cell type and time point are not known.

V and J are TRBV9 and TRBJ2-6; maybe TRBD2 (5 bases). In germline, CDR1 is SGDLS, CDR2 YYNGEE. The CDR3 contains 15 residues. The V gene lost 1 base and the J gene lost 4 bases, with 9 bases spanning the gap. The CDR3 DNA reads TGTGCCAGCAGCGTATTAGGGAGCGGGGCCAACGTCCTGACTTTC. Translating it yields CASSVLGSGANVLTF.

The table lists this clonotype with a few counts. This chain joins TRBV5-1 and TRBJ2-7, with D possibly being TRBD2 (5 bases). Germline values: CDR1 SGHRS, CDR2 YFSETQ. Deletions cut 7 bases from V and 1 base from J, with 15 bases between. This CDR3 has 14 amino acids. CDR3 loop: CASARGQSSYEQYF. The CDR3 DNA reads as TGCGCCAGCGCGAGAGGGCAGTCTTCCTACGAGCAGTACTTC.

V gene TRBV2 combines with J gene TRBJ2-3; no reliable D call. Germline V CDR1 and CDR2: SNHLY, FYNNEI. The CDR3 is made up of 15 amino acids. The germline V and J ends were trimmed by 6 bases and 2 bases, with 15 bases remaining between them. The CDR3 DNA reads TGTGCCAGCAGCAGACTTGACGGCTCCACAGATACGCAGTATTTT. Encoded protein: CASSRLDGSTDTQYF.

This clonotype was counted between two and nine times. The chain is built from TRBV5-1 and TRBJ2-5; D is unclear. V lost 2 bases and J 4 bases, leaving 12 bases between the germline ends. The germline CDR1 and CDR2 sequences are SGHRS and YFSETQ. The CDR3 is 14 residues long. CDR3 sequence: CASSFSTNSETQYF. DNA for the CDR3: TGCGCCAGCAGCTTTAGCACAAATTCAGAGACCCAGTACTTC.

The rearrangement uses TRBV27 and TRBJ2-5; 10 bases map to TRBD2. V lost 5 bases, J lost 0 bases, and 6 bases stayed unmatched. Germline-derived CDR1 and CDR2 are MNHEY and SMNVEV (reference sequence). The CDR3 is made up of 16 amino acids. CDR3: CASSQLAGKYQETQYF. The CDR3 coding sequence is TGTGCCAGCAGTCAACTAGCGGGGAAATACCAAGAGACCCAGTACTTC.

This clonotype was counted at least ten times. The rearrangement links TRBV5-1 to TRBJ2-3, with 7 bases lining up with TRBD2. V was pared by 0 bases and J by 5 bases, with 0 bases of the junction left unmatched. Germline assignment: CDR1 SGHRS and CDR2 YFSETQ. This CDR3 comprises 13 residues. Written as DNA, the CDR3 is TGCGCCAGCAGCTTGGAGCGGGGAGATACGCAGTATTTT. Its translation: CASSLERGDTQYF.

The V call is TRBV7-9, the J call TRBJ2-7; D remains unclear. Trimming removed 1 base from V and 6 bases from J, with 10 bases in between. The CDR3 consists of 13 residues. Germline CDR1 is SEHNR and CDR2 is FQNEAQ (reference sequence). Here the CDR3 DNA reads TGTGCCAGCAGCTTAGGGCCCCGTAGCGAGCAGTACGTC. It codes for CASSLGPRSEQYV.

This clonotype has more than one count but fewer than ten. The rearrangement uses TRBV27 and TRBJ1-1; D unclear. With 8 bases removed from V and 1 base from J, the gap between germline ends came to 14 bases. This CDR3 spans 14 amino acids. Germline CDR1 and CDR2: MNHEY and SMNVEV (reference sequence). As DNA, the CDR3 is TGTGCCAGCGGAGGACTCCCTCCGAACACTGAAGCTTTCTTT. This sequence encodes CASGGLPPNTEAFF.

This clonotype was counted many times. The chain employs TRBV6-2 or TRBV6-3 and TRBJ2-3; perhaps TRBD1 as D (5 bases). The CDR3 consists of 15 residues. Germline V gene data show CDR1 as MNHEY and CDR2 as SVGEGT. Trimming pared 4 bases from V and 2 bases from J, leaving 13 bases between. The CDR3 is CASSLSRTYTDTQYF. In DNA form, the CDR3 reads TGTGCCAGCAGTTTGAGCCGGACATACACAGATACGCAGTATTTT.

This clonotype was counted only a few times. The rearrangement uses TRBV7-2 and TRBJ2-3, with 8 bases aligning to TRBD2. The germline V gene encodes CDR1 SGHTA and CDR2 FQGNSA. CDR3 size: 18 residues. The junction had 14 bases not matched to a gene; V was cut back by 1 base and J by 5 bases. Written as DNA, the CDR3 is TGTGCCAGCAGCTTAGTAACTAGCGGACGGGGGGTAGGAGATACGCAGTATTTT. Its protein product is CASSLVTSGRGVGDTQYF.

V is TRBV7-6 and J is TRBJ1-1; maybe TRBD1 (5 bases). V was trimmed by 0 bases and J by 1 base, leaving 9 bases between them. The CDR3 length is 15 residues. Germline CDR1 and CDR2: SGHVS and FNYEAQ. CDR3: CASSLADGGNTEAFF. DNA of the CDR3: TGTGCCAGCAGCTTAGCCGATGGGGGGAACACTGAAGCTTTCTTT.

The chain recombines TRBV27 with TRBJ2-1; 11 bases are shared with TRBD2. Germline V gene data show CDR1 as MNHEY and CDR2 as SMNVEV (reference sequence). The CDR3 loop spans 18 amino acids. The V and J ends lost 6 bases and 0 bases, in that order; junction bases with no gene match: 10. As DNA, the CDR3 is TGTGCCAGCAGGGCTGGGACTAGCGGCTACTACTCCTACAATGAGCAGTTCTTC. It codes for CASRAGTSGYYSYNEQFF.